The sequence of this T cell receptor (beta chain) was determined in a study of a mutant IDH1 vaccine in newly diagnosed glioma. Study summary: Before enrollment, patients got radiotherapy alone, temozolomide alone, or mostly the combination. Regarding the study as a whole: The occurrence of vaccine-induced immune responses was seen in 90% to 95% of patients.

The repertoire was sequenced with immunoSEQ multiplex PCR; TCRdb's copy has only in-frame clones and lacks some. The sample has around 41,000 clones, around 76% seen once; the top ten hold 6.3%. V gave up 8 bases and J gave up 7 bases, with 9 bases separating them. Germline V gene data show CDR1 as ENHRY and CDR2 as SYGVKD. The CDR3 contains 11 residues. Documented time point: week 23, last vaccination. A 20-mer mutant IDH1 peptide at 300 ug was injected subcutaneously with topical imiquimod. Donors had new IDH1-mutant astrocytomas of WHO grade 3 or 4 (ATRX-lost). Notes on this clone: Its antigen is undetermined.

The TCR comes from a woman in her thirties or forties with glioma. Some clones in this sample may be carry-over from other donors' samples. Sample: PBMCs, taken from a glioma patient whose treatment included an IDH1 peptide vaccine. The chain is built from TRBV10-3 and TRBJ1-3; D not certain. This chain's CDR3 is CAIAYKNTIYF. CDR3 sequence (DNA): TGTGCCATCGCCTACAAGAACACCATATATTTT.